This T cell receptor (beta chain) was obtained from a study of quantifying T cell responses using KT2 cells. As for the study in general: RNA was reverse transcribed with TCR alpha and beta constant-region primers.

This clonotype was found many times. Germline V CDR1 and CDR2: SGHAT, FQNNGV. The CDR3 has 14 residues. The J segment lost 6 bases and the V segment lost 5 bases, leaving 8 bases of the junction unmatched. Each cDNA got a UMI-containing oligo ligated at its 3' end. First-round PCR used approximately 4 cycles and beta primers RC1.1 and RC1.2 covering TRBC1 and TRBC2. TCR alpha and beta chains were handled separately starting at the second PCR. TCRdb re-called the UMI-ligation and nested PCR reads through MiXCR, storing one row per CDR3 protein. The sample records around 56,000 distinct CDR3 sequences, roughly 12% being singletons.

The receptor's source is a human donor. This chain links TRBV11-2 with TRBJ2-3; 7 nucleotides match TRBD1. Sequencing was done on a sample of PBMCs spiked with cells of the T cell clone KT2. The DNA of the CDR3 is TGTGCCAGCAGCGATACAGGGGCCCAGGATACGCAGTATTTT. Its translation is CASSDTGAQDTQYF.